What follows are 25 T cell receptor beta chains derived from one specimen sequenced in a study of blood T cells in healthy people across ages. Through a sample-barcoded 5' primer and a J-beta primer mix, a second PCR was run for about 6 to 12 cycles. TCRdb analysed the 5' RACE reads with MiXCR anew, one entry per CDR3 protein. The sample yields more than 800,000 distinct CDR3 sequences, roughly 26% seen once. The sample was blood. The receptor source for this set is a woman of 80 years or more in good health.

The chain has TRBV6-5 and TRBJ2-3, with TRBD2 as a possible D gene (5 bases). Trimming stripped 0 bases from V and 0 bases from J, with 19 bases between. Germline V lookup: CDR1 MNHEY, CDR2 SVGAGI. The CDR3 is 19 amino acids. CDR3 loop: CASSYSGASGLSSTDTQYF. The CDR3, as DNA: TGTGCCAGCAGTTACTCCGGCGCCAGCGGCCTCTCCAGCACAGATACGCAGTATTTT.

A remark on this clonotype: A much larger clone sits a single nucleotide away, making a read error possible. The rearrangement links TRBV7-2 to TRBJ2-1; the D is unclear. V was clipped by 4 bases and J by 9 bases, with 10 bases between them. CDR3 length: 12 residues. Looked up from germline, CDR1 is SGHTA and CDR2 is FQGNSA. CDR3 sequence (DNA): TGTGCCAGCAGCTCATACTCGTTTGAGCAGTTCTTC. Protein sequence: CASSSYSFEQFF.

This clonotype was counted at least ten times. The chain links TRBV6-6 to TRBJ2-5; a possible D gene is TRBD1 (6 bases). Germline CDR1 MNHNY, CDR2 SVGAGI (reference sequence). The CDR3 covers 13 residues. V was clipped by 6 bases and J by 5 bases, with 13 bases between them. CDR3 DNA sequence: TGTGCCAGCAGACCCGGGACATTGGAGACCCAGTACTTC. Residues: CASRPGTLETQYF.

This clonotype appeared many times. The chain couples TRBV3-1 to TRBJ2-7, with TRBD1 matching over 8 bases. Germline-derived CDR1 and CDR2 are LGHDT and YNNKEL (reference sequence). Trimming at V came to 3 bases and at J to 3 bases, leaving 4 bases not matched to a gene. CDR3 length: 14 amino acids. The CDR3 sequence: CASSHTGGYYEQYF. Written as DNA, the CDR3 is TGTGCCAGCAGCCATACAGGGGGGTACTACGAGCAGTACTTC.

This clonotype came up many times. This rearrangement joins TRBV5-1 to TRBJ2-3, with 9 positions matching TRBD2. CDR1 SGHRS and CDR2 YFSETQ come from the germline V gene. V shed 0 bases and J 2 bases; nucleotides not matched to a gene: 4. The CDR3 is 16 amino acids. The CDR3 coding sequence is TGCGCCAGCAGCTTGGCCCTAGCGGGGACCACAGATACGCAGTATTTT. Its protein product is CASSLALAGTTDTQYF. The full variable domain, rest sourced from reference TRBV5-1 and TRBJ2-3, is KAGVTQTPRYLIKTRGQQVTLSCSPISGHRSVSWYQQTPGQGLQFLFEYFSETQRNKGNFPGRFSGRQFSNSRSEMNVSTLELGDSALYLCASSLALAGTTDTQYFGPGTRLTVL.

This clonotype was recorded many times. This chain uses TRBV2 with TRBJ1-6; 7 bases align to TRBD1. Germline lookup yields CDR1 SNHLY and CDR2 FYNNEI. The junction had 2 bases not matched to a gene; V was cut back by 4 bases and J by 5 bases. This CDR3 has 14 residues. CDR3: CASSVTGDNSPLHF. The CDR3 nucleotides are TGTGCCAGCAGTGTAACAGGGGATAATTCACCCCTCCACTTT. Looking up the rest from reference TRBV2 and TRBJ1-6 gives the full variable domain: EPEVTQTPSHQVTQMGQEVILRCVPISNHLYFYWYRQILGQKVEFLVSFYNNEISEKSEIFDDQFSVERPDGSNFTLKIRSTKLEDSAMYFCASSVTGDNSPLHFGNGTRLTVT.

This clonotype was counted at least ten times. The chain uses TRBV7-2 and TRBJ2-5; 7 positions agree with TRBD2. J was trimmed by 5 bases and V by 1 base; bases with no gene match: 4. Germline-derived CDR1 and CDR2 are SGHTA and FQGNSA. The CDR3 has 14 residues. As DNA, the CDR3 is TGTGCCAGCAGCTTAGGGGGACTAACGGAGACCCAGTACTTC. Translated: CASSLGGLTETQYF.

This clonotype has just a few counts. Given a much more abundant clone one base away, this may be a read error. V and J are TRBV6-2 or TRBV6-3 and TRBJ2-7, with a weak D call TRBD1 (6 bases). V gave up 10 bases and J gave up 3 bases, with 31 bases separating them. CDR3 length: 18 amino acids. CDR1 and CDR2 (germline): MNHEY, SVGEGT. The chain's CDR3 is CAIVVSNRGRGPYYEQYF. The CDR3 DNA reads as TGTGCCATCGTAGTATCAAACCGGGGCAGGGGTCCGTACTACGAGCAGTACTTC.

This clonotype was detected a few times. The rearrangement uses TRBV5-6 and TRBJ1-1; 7 bases are shared with TRBD1. V was pared by 4 bases and J by 6 bases, with 3 bases of the junction left unmatched. CDR3 length: 12 residues. Germline V gene data show CDR1 as SGHDT and CDR2 as YYEEEE. CDR3 DNA sequence: TGTGCCAGCAGCACCGGGACAGCTGAAGCTTTCTTT. Translating it yields CASSTGTAEAFF.

This clonotype was seen repeatedly, ten times or more. The chain uses TRBV6-2 or TRBV6-3 and TRBJ2-7; TRBD1 matches at 7 bases. CDR1 and CDR2 (germline): MNHEY, SVGEGT. The CDR3 totals 14 residues. The junction had 5 bases not matched to a gene; V was cut back by 2 bases and J by 4 bases. The CDR3 bases are TGTGCCAGCAGTTACGCTGTCAGGGGGTACGAGCAGTACTTC. It specifies CASSYAVRGYEQYF.

This clonotype was seen at least ten times. The V and J genes are TRBV6-2 or TRBV6-3 and TRBJ1-2; D perhaps matches TRBD1 (5 bases). Germline V CDR1 and CDR2: MNHEY, SVGEGT. The CDR3 spans 13 residues. Trimming stripped 6 bases from V and 1 base from J, with 9 bases between. This CDR3 reads CASRGDGNYGYTF. Here the CDR3 DNA reads TGTGCCAGCAGGGGGGACGGTAACTATGGCTACACCTTC.

This clonotype appeared many times. The CDR3 sequence: CASSPRENSNQPQHF. CDR3 coding DNA: TGTGCCAGCAGCCCTCGTGAGAATAGCAATCAGCCCCAGCATTTT. This sequence joins TRBV12-3 or TRBV12-4 and TRBJ1-5; no clear D. The CDR3 length is 15 residues. V dropped 6 bases and J dropped 0 bases, with 12 bases sitting between them.

V is TRBV2 and J is TRBJ1-6; D gene ambiguous. The CDR3 totals 12 residues. Trimming cost V 6 bases and J 7 bases, with 7 bases left between them. Germline CDR1 SNHLY, CDR2 FYNNEI. The CDR3 bases are TGTGCCAGCAGCGTAGAGAATTCACCCCTCCACTTT. It encodes CASSVENSPLHF. Based on the CDR3 plus reference TRBV2 and TRBJ1-6, the full variable domain is EPEVTQTPSHQVTQMGQEVILRCVPISNHLYFYWYRQILGQKVEFLVSFYNNEISEKSEIFDDQFSVERPDGSNFTLKIRSTKLEDSAMYFCASSVENSPLHFGNGTRLTVT.

This clonotype was detected a few times. The rearrangement links TRBV29-1 to TRBJ1-2; D uncertain. The CDR3 has 13 amino acids. V dropped 6 bases and J dropped 0 bases, with 11 bases sitting between them. Germline V gene lookup returns CDR1 SQVTM and CDR2 ANQGSEA. The CDR3 bases are TGCAGCGTCCCGGACCGGACTAACTATGGCTACACCTTC. Translating gives CSVPDRTNYGYTF.

There are many counts of this clonotype. The chain joins TRBV7-6 to TRBJ2-3, with 7 bases lining up with TRBD1. V was pared by 1 base and J by 1 base, with 8 bases of the junction left unmatched. CDR1 is SGHVS, CDR2 FNYEAQ, per germline. The CDR3 spans 17 residues. The CDR3 is CASSLGSPGQGTDTQYF. CDR3 coding DNA: TGTGCCAGCAGCTTAGGCTCTCCCGGACAGGGCACAGATACGCAGTATTTT.

There are many counts of this clonotype. The V and J genes are TRBV7-2 and TRBJ2-2, with a tentative D call TRBD2 (5 bases). V was cut by 6 bases and J by 3 bases, with 11 bases left in between. This CDR3 has 14 residues. CDR1 and CDR2 from the germline V gene are SGHTA and FQGNSA. The CDR3 sequence: CASSFSRDTGELFF. For the CDR3, the DNA is TGTGCCAGCAGTTTCTCGAGGGACACCGGGGAGCTGTTTTTT.

This clonotype was detected only a few times. It may be a read error: a sequence one base away is much more abundant. The rearrangement joins TRBV20-1 to TRBJ2-7, with D possibly TRBD1 on 6 matching bases. The CDR3 covers 12 residues. Trimming removed 4 bases at V and 7 bases at J, with 14 bases between. Germline values: CDR1 DFQATT, CDR2 SNEGSKA (reference sequence). CDR3: CSAIPGVDEQYF. The CDR3, as DNA: TGCAGTGCTATCCCAGGGGTGGATGAGCAGTACTTC.

The V gene is TRBV2, the J gene TRBJ2-7, with D possibly matching TRBD2 (5 bases). V lost 7 bases, J lost 9 bases, and 19 bases lay in between. Per germline, CDR1 SNHLY and CDR2 FYNNEI. CDR3 length: 13 residues. CDR3 in DNA: TGTGCCAGCATAGGAGGACGGGCGGACGGGCAGTACTTC. Protein sequence: CASIGGRADGQYF. Variable domain in full (rest from reference TRBV2 and TRBJ2-7): EPEVTQTPSHQVTQMGQEVILRCVPISNHLYFYWYRQILGQKVEFLVSFYNNEISEKSEIFDDQFSVERPDGSNFTLKIRSTKLEDSAMYFCASIGGRADGQYFGPGTRLTVT.

About this clonotype: It may be a read error: a sequence one base away is much more abundant. The chain couples TRBV6-1 to TRBJ2-3; TRBD1 matches at 11 bases. Per germline, CDR1 MNHNS and CDR2 SASEGT. This CDR3 is built from 15 residues. The CDR3 DNA is TGTGTCAGCAGCGGCGGGACAGGGGGACGGGATACGCAGTATTTT. Its protein is CVSSGGTGGRDTQYF.

Remarks on this clonotype: This may come from a read error, since a much larger clone is one base off. The chain recombines TRBV7-2 with TRBJ2-1; 9 bases map to TRBD1. CDR3 length: 12 residues. The germline V gene encodes CDR1 SGHTA and CDR2 FQGNSA. The CDR3 is CASSSTGGRQLF. DNA for the CDR3: TGTGCCAGCAGCTCTACAGGGGGCCGGCAGTTATTC.

Regarding this clonotype: Since a much larger clone is just one base distant, this may be a read error. CDR3 residues: CSASFRGAINQPRHF. Written as DNA, the CDR3 is TGCAGTGCTTCGTTTCGAGGGGCCATCAATCAGCCCCGGCATTTT. The chain joins TRBV20-1 to TRBJ1-5, with TRBD1 as a possible D gene (5 bases). The CDR3 extends over 15 amino acids. Per the germline V gene, CDR1 is DFQATT and CDR2 is SNEGSKA (reference sequence).

As to this clonotype: This may be a read error, as it is one base from a much larger clone. The missing conserved phenylalanine or tryptophan at the end of this CDR3 makes a read error likely. V and J are TRBV4-1 and TRBJ2-7, with 8 positions matching TRBD1. CDR3 length equals 15 residues. Per germline, CDR1 MGHRA and CDR2 YSYEKL. J was trimmed by 2 bases and V by 4 bases; bases with no gene match: 7. CDR3 nucleotide sequence: TGCGCCAGCAGCCCGCGGACAGGGATAACCTACGAGCAGTACTGC. This gives the protein CASSPRTGITYEQYC.

This clonotype was seen ten or more times. J is TRBJ2-3 and V is TRBV4-3, with 7 positions matching TRBD2. CDR1 is LGHNA, CDR2 YSLEER, per germline. Unmatched junction bases numbered 6, after V lost 5 bases and J lost 1 base. This CDR3 contains 15 residues. The CDR3 loop reads CASSLQAGRTDTQYF. Here the CDR3 DNA reads TGCGCCAGCAGCTTACAAGCGGGGCGCACAGATACGCAGTATTTT.

The J gene is TRBJ2-5, the V gene TRBV6-2 or TRBV6-3; 15 positions match TRBD2. J was trimmed by 11 bases and V by 8 bases; bases with no gene match: 18. Per the germline V gene, CDR1 is MNHEY and CDR2 is SVGEGT. CDR3 length: 17 residues. CDR3 nucleotide sequence: TGTGCCAGCGGACGACGGACTAGCGGGGGGGATATTAATGAGCAGTACTTC. Protein sequence: CASGRRTSGGDINEQYF.

The table lists this clonotype with many counts. The CDR3 region is CASSLGRGETQYF. CDR3 coding DNA: TGTGCCAGCAGCTTGGGAAGGGGAGAGACCCAGTACTTC. The rearrangement joins TRBV7-2 to TRBJ2-5; TRBD1 is a possible D gene (5 bases). This CDR3 has 13 amino acids. Germline V CDR1 and CDR2: SGHTA, FQGNSA. V was shortened by 3 bases and J by 4 bases, with 9 bases between the two germline ends.